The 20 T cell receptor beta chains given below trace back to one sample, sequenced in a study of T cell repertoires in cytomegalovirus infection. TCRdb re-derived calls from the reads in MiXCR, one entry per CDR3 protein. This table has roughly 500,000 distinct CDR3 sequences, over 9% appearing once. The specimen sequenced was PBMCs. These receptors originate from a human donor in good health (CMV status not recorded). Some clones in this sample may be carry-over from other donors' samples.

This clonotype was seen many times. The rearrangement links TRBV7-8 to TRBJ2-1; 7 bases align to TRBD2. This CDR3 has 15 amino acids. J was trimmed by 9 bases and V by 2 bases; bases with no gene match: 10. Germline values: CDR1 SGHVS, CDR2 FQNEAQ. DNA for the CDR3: TGTGCCAGCAGCTTAAGTGGGAGGGCCGGCGGTGAGCAGTTCTTC. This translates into CASSLSGRAGGEQFF. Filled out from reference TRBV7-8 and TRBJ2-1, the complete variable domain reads GAGVSQSPRYKVAKRGQDVALRCDPISGHVSLFWYQQALGQGPEFLTYFQNEAQLDKSGLPSDRFFAERPEGSVSTLKIQRTQQEDSAVYLCASSLSGRAGGEQFFGPGTRLTVL.

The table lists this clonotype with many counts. The CDR3 loop is CASSLIAGGGADTQYF. The CDR3, as DNA: TGTGCCAGCAGCTTGATAGCGGGAGGGGGAGCAGATACGCAGTATTTT. V is TRBV7-2 and J is TRBJ2-3, with TRBD2 matching 11 bases. The CDR3 is 16 amino acids. The V gene end was trimmed by 3 bases and the J gene end by 4 bases; junction bases not matched to a gene: 6. Germline-derived CDR1 and CDR2 are SGHTA and FQGNSA.

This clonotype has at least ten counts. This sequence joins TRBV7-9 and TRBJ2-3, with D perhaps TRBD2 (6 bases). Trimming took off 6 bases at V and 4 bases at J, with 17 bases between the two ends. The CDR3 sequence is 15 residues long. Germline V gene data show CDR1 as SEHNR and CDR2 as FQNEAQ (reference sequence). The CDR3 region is CASSFGGGDADTQYF. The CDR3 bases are TGTGCCAGCAGTTTTGGAGGCGGGGACGCAGATACGCAGTATTTT.

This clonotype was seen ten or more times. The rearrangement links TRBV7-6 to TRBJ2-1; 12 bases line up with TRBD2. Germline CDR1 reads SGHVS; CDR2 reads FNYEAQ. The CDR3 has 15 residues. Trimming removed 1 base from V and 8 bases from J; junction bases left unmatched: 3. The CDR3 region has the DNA TGTGCCAGCAGCTTAGAGACTAGCGGGAGACATGAGCAGTTCTTC. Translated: CASSLETSGRHEQFF.

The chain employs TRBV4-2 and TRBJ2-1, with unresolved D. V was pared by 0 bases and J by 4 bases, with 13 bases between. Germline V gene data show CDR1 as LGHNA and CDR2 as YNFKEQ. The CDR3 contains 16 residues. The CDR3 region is CASSQEGSEYYNEQFF. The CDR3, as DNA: TGTGCCAGCAGCCAAGAAGGGTCTGAGTATTACAATGAGCAGTTCTTC.

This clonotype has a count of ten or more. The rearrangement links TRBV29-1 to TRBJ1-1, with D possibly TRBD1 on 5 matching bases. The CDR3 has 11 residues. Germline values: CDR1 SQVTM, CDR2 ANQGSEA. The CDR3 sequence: CTGTVNTEAFF. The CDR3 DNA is TGCACCGGGACGGTCAACACTGAAGCTTTCTTT. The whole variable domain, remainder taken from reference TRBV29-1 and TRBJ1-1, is SAVISQKPSRDICQRGTSLTIQCQVDSQVTMMFWYRQQPGQSLTLIATANQGSEATYESGFVIDKFPISRPNLTFSTLTVSNMSPEDSSIYLCTGTVNTEAFFGQGTRLTVV.

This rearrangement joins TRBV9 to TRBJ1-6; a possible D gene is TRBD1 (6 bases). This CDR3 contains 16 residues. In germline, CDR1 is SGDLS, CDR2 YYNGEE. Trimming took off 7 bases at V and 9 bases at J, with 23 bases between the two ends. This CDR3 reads CASSGNVTGGRSPLHF. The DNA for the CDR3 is TGTGCCAGCTCGGGGAATGTGACAGGCGGCCGTTCACCCCTCCACTTT.

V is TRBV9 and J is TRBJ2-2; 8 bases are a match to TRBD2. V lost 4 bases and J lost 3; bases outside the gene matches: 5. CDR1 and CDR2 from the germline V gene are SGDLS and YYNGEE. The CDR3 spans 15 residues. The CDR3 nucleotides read TGTGCCAGCAGCCGCCAAGCGGGAGACACCGGGGAGCTGTTTTTT. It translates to CASSRQAGDTGELFF. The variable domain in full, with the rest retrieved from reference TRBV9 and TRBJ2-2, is DSGVTQTPKHLITATGQRVTLRCSPRSGDLSVYWYQQSLDQGLQFLIQYYNGEERAKGNILERFSAQQFPDLHSELNLSSLELGDSALYFCASSRQAGDTGELFFGEGSRLTVL.

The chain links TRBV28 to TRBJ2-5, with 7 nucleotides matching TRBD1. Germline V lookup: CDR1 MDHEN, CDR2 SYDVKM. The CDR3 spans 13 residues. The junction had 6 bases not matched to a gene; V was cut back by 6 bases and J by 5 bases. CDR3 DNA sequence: TGTGCCAGCAGCCCTGGGACAGACGAGACCCAGTACTTC. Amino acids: CASSPGTDETQYF.

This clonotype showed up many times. The DNA for the CDR3 is TGTGCCATAGGGACAGGGGATAACAATCAGCCCCAGCATTTT. It yields the protein CAIGTGDNNQPQHF. V is TRBV10-3 and J is TRBJ1-5; 10 bases align to TRBD1. The length of the CDR3 is 14 residues. Germline V CDR1 and CDR2: ENHRY, SYGVKD. J gave up 3 bases and V 9 bases, and 5 bases lay outside the gene matches.

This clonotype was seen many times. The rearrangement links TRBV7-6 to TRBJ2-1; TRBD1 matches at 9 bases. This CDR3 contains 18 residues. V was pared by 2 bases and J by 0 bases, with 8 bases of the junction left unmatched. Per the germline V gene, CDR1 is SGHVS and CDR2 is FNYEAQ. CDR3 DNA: TGTGCCAGCAGCTTATTGGGGACAGGGAAGCCCTCCTACAATGAGCAGTTCTTC. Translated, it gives CASSLLGTGKPSYNEQFF.

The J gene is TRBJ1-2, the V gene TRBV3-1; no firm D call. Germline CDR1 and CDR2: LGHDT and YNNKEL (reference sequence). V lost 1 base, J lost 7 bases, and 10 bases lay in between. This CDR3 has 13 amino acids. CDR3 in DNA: TGTGCCAGCAGCCAAGGGACCTATAGTGGCTACACCTTC. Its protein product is CASSQGTYSGYTF. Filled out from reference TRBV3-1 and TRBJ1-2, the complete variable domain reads DTAVSQTPKYLVTQMGNDKSIKCEQNLGHDTMYWYKQDSKKFLKIMFSYNNKELIINETVPNRFSPKSPDKAHLNLHINSLELGDSAVYFCASSQGTYSGYTFGSGTRLTVV.

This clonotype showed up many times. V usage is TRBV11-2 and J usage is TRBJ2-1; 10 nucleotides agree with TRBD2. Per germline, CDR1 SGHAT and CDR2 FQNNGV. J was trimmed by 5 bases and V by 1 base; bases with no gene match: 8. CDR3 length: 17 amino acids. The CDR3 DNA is TGTGCCAGCAGCTTAGCTTTCCTAGCGGGAGTGAACAATGAGCAGTTCTTC. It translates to CASSLAFLAGVNNEQFF.

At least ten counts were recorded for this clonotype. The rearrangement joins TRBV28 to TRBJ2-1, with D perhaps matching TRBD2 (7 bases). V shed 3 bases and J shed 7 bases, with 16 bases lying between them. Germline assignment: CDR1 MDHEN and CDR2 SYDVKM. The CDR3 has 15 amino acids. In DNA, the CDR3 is TGTGCCAGCAGTTTGGGGGGGAGGGGGTCGAATGAGCAGTTCTTC. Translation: CASSLGGRGSNEQFF.

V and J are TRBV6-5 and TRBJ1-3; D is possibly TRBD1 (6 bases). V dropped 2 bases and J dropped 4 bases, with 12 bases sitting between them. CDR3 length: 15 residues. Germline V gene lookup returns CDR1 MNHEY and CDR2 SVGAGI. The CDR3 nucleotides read TGTGCCAGCAGTTACAGCAGGGGTGAGGGAAACACCATATATTTT. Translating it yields CASSYSRGEGNTIYF.

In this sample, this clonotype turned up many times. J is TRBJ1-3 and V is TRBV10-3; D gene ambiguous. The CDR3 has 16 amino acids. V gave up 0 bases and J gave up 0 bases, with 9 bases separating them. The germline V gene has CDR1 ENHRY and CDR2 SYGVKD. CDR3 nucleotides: TGTGCCATCAGTGAGTCGGGGTTTAGCTCTGGAAACACCATATATTTT. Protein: CAISESGFSSGNTIYF.

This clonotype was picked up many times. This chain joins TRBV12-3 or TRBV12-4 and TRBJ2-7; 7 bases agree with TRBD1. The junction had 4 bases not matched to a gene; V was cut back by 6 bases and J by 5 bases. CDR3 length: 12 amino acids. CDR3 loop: CASSSGQHEQYF. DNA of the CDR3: TGTGCCAGCAGCTCGGGACAGCACGAGCAGTACTTC.

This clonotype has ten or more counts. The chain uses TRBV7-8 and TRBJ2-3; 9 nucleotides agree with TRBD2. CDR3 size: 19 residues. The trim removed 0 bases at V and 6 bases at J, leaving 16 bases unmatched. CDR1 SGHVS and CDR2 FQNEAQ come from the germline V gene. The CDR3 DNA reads TGTGCCAGCAGCTTAGCGTTTGGACCAGGGACTAGCCGGTTGGATACGCAGTATTTT. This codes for CASSLAFGPGTSRLDTQYF.

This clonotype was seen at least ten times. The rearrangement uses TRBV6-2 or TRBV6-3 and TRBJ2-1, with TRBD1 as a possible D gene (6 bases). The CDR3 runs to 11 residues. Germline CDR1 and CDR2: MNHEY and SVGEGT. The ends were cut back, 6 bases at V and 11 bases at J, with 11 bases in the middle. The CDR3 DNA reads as TGTGCCAGCAGGCGACAGGCCCAGCAGTTCTTC. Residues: CASRRQAQQFF.

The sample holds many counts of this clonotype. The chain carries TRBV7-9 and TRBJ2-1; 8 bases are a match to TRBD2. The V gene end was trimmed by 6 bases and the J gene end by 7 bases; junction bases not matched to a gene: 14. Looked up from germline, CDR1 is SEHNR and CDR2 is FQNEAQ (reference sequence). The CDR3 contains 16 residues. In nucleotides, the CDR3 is TGTGCCAGCAGACCAGGGAGTAGCGGGATGGGGAATGAGCAGTTCTTC. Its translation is CASRPGSSGMGNEQFF.